Shown below are 8 T cell receptor beta chains from a single sample sequenced in a study of blood T cell repertoires in COVID-19. Libraries were prepared by immunoSEQ multiplex PCR; TCRdb keeps only in-frame clonotypes and omits some of them. The sample includes approximately 300,000 clones, roughly 86% of them seen just once. The sample was peripheral blood. Receptors originate from a woman aged 45-65 years with acute or convalescent COVID-19.

CDR3 DNA: TGTGCCAGTAGTATCTCGACGGGGGAGCAGTACTTC. Protein product: CASSISTGEQYF. This chain links TRBV19 with TRBJ2-7; the D gene is possibly TRBD2 (5 bases). Trimming shortened V by 3 bases and J by 7 bases, and 10 bases separated the two germline ends. The V gene's germline CDR1 is LNHDA and CDR2 SQIVND (reference sequence). The CDR3 consists of 12 residues.

The V gene is TRBV6-7, the J gene TRBJ2-3; 7 bases line up with TRBD2. TRBV6-7 is placed among ORFs of uncertain function. The CDR3 covers 16 residues. J was trimmed by 2 bases and V by 0 bases; bases with no gene match: 5. The CDR3 nucleotides are TGTGCCAGCAGTTACTCTCCTAGCGGTCACACAGATACGCAGTATTTT. It yields the protein CASSYSPSGHTDTQYF.

The chain recombines TRBV5-6 with TRBJ2-3; tentative D call: TRBD1 (5 bases). Germline CDR1 SGHDT, CDR2 YYEEEE. Deletions cut 2 bases from V and 2 bases from J, with 15 bases between. The CDR3 spans 16 residues. CDR3 sequence (DNA): TGTGCCAGCAGCTTCTGGGGCTTGGGTCACACAGATACGCAGTATTTT. Its translation: CASSFWGLGHTDTQYF.

The rearrangement links TRBV12-3 or TRBV12-4 to TRBJ2-2; D may be TRBD1 (5 bases). This CDR3 region has 13 residues. V lost 6 bases and J lost 6, with 11 bases in between. The CDR3 DNA sequence: TGTGCCAGCAGCCCCTCAGGGTCCGGGGAGCTGTTTTTT. Its translation is CASSPSGSGELFF.

The DNA for the CDR3 is TGTGCCAGCAGTTTACGGGGGAAGCCCCAGCATTTT. Translated, it gives CASSLRGKPQHF. The rearrangement joins TRBV28 to TRBJ1-5, with a weak D call TRBD1 (5 bases). Germline V CDR1 and CDR2: MDHEN, SYDVKM. V lost 2 bases to trimming and J lost 8 bases, with 7 bases between them. CDR3 length: 12 residues.

The J gene is TRBJ2-7, the V gene TRBV19; TRBD1 aligns across 11 bases. Losses at the gene ends were 2 bases for V and 1 base for J; bases not matched to a gene: 4. The CDR3 contains 16 residues. Looked up from germline, CDR1 is LNHDA and CDR2 is SQIVND (reference sequence). The CDR3 region is CASSIIGQGASYEQYF. CDR3 coding DNA: TGTGCCAGTAGTATAATAGGACAGGGGGCTTCCTACGAGCAGTACTTC. The full variable domain, completed using reference TRBV19 and TRBJ2-7, is DGGITQSPKYLFRKEGQNVTLSCEQNLNHDAMYWYRQDPGQGLRLIYYSQIVNDFQKGDIAEGYSVSREKKESFPLTVTSAQKNPTAFYLCASSIIGQGASYEQYFGPGTRLTVT.

This clone was counted between two and nine times. The chain has TRBV18 and TRBJ1-2; D possibly corresponds to TRBD1 (6 bases). Germline V gives CDR1 KGHSH, CDR2 LQKENI. CDR3 size: 14 residues. V lost 3 bases and J lost 3, with 11 bases in between. The CDR3 bases are TGTGCCAGCTCACCCAACAGGGTTGACTATGGCTACACCTTC. Translation gives CASSPNRVDYGYTF.

In this sample, this clone turned up once. This rearrangement joins TRBV28 to TRBJ1-2; D gene uncertain. Germline V gene sequence: CDR1 MDHEN, CDR2 SYDVKM. V was clipped by 7 bases and J by 4 bases, with 13 bases between them. CDR3 size: 13 residues. The CDR3 here is CASTHNQVYGYTF. The CDR3 DNA is TGTGCCAGCACGCACAATCAAGTCTATGGCTACACCTTC.